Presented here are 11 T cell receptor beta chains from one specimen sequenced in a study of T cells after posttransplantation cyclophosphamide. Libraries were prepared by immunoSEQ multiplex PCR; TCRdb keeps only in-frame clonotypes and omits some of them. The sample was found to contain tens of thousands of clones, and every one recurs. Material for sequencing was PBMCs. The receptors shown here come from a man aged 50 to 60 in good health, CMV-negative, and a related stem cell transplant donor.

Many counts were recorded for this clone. CDR3 nucleotides: TGTGCCAGCAGCCTCCGACTAGCGGCCACGGTGGGGGAGCAGTACTTC. Translated, it gives CASSLRLAATVGEQYF. V gene TRBV13 combines with J gene TRBJ2-7; TRBD2 matches at 9 bases. From germline, CDR1 is PRHDT and CDR2 FYEKMQ (reference sequence). The CDR3 has 16 residues. V lost 5 bases and J lost 7; bases outside the gene matches: 15.

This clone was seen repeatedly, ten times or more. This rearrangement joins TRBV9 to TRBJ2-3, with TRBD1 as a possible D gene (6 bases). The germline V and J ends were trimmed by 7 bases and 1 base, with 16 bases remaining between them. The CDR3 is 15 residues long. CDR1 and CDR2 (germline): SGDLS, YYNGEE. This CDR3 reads CASGPGHAGTDTQYF. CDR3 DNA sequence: TGTGCCAGCGGCCCGGGACACGCGGGCACAGATACGCAGTATTTT.

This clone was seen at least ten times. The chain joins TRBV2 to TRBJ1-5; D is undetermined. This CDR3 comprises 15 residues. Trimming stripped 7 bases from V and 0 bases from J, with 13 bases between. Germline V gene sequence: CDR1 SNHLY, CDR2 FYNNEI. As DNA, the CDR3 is TGTGCCAGCAATAAGGAGGGATATAGCAATCAGCCCCAGCATTTT. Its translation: CASNKEGYSNQPQHF. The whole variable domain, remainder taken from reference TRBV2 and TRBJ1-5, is EPEVTQTPSHQVTQMGQEVILRCVPISNHLYFYWYRQILGQKVEFLVSFYNNEISEKSEIFDDQFSVERPDGSNFTLKIRSTKLEDSAMYFCASNKEGYSNQPQHFGDGTRLSIL.

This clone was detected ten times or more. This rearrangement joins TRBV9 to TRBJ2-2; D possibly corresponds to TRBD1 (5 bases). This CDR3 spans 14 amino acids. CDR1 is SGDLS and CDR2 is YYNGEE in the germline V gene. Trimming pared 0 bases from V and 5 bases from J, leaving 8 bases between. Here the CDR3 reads CASSVEGITGELFF. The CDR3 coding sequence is TGTGCCAGCAGCGTAGAGGGGATTACCGGGGAGCTGTTTTTT.

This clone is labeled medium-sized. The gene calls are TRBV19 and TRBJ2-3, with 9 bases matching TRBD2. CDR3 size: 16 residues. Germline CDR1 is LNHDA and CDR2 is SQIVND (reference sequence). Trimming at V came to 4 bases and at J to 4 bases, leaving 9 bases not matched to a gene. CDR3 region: CASSSHGTSLPDTQYF. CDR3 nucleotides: TGTGCCAGTAGTAGCCACGGGACTAGCCTCCCAGATACGCAGTATTTT.

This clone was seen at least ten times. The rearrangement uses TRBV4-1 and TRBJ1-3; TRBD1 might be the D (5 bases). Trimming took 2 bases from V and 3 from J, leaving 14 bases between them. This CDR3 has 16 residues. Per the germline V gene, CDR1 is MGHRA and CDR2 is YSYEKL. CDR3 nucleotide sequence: TGCGCCAGCAGCCAACCCCTCGGGGGGAGTGGAAACACCATATATTTT. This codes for CASSQPLGGSGNTIYF.

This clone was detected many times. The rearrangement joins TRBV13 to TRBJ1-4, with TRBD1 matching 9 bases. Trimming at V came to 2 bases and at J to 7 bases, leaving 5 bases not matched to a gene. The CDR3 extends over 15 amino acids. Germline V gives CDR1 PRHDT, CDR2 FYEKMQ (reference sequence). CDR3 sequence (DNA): TGTGCCAGCAGCTTACGGACAGGGGATAGTGAAAAACTGTTTTTT. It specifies CASSLRTGDSEKLFF.

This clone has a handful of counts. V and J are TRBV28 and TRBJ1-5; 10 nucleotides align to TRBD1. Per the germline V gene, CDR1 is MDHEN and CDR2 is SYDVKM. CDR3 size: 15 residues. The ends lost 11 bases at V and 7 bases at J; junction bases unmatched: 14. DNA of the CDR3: TGTGCCTGCCGGGGCGTCGACAGGGGGCAACAGCCCCAGCATTTT. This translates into CACRGVDRGQQPQHF.

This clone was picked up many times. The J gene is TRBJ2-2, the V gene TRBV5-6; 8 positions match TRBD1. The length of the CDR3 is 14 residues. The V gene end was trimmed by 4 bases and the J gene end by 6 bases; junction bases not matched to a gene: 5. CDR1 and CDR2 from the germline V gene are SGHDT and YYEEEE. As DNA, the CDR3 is TGTGCCAGCAGCCACGACAGGGGACCCGGGGAGCTGTTTTTT. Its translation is CASSHDRGPGELFF.

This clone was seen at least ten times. Here the CDR3 reads CASSYRETQYF. Here the CDR3 DNA reads TGTGCCAGCAGTTACCGGGAGACCCAGTACTTC. The chain links TRBV6-5 to TRBJ2-5; no definite D call. Germline CDR1 is MNHEY and CDR2 is SVGAGI. V lost 2 bases to trimming and J lost 5 bases, with 3 bases between them. The CDR3 length is 11 residues.

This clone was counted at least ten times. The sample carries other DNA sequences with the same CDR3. The CDR3 sequence is CASSPGTGSTDTQYF. The CDR3 region has the DNA TGTGCCAGCTCCCCCGGGACTGGAAGCACAGATACGCAGTATTTT. The chain joins TRBV18 to TRBJ2-3; TRBD2 is a possible D gene (6 bases). The CDR3 length is 15 residues. Germline CDR1 KGHSH, CDR2 LQKENI. Trimming took off 6 bases at V and 0 bases at J, with 13 bases between the two ends.